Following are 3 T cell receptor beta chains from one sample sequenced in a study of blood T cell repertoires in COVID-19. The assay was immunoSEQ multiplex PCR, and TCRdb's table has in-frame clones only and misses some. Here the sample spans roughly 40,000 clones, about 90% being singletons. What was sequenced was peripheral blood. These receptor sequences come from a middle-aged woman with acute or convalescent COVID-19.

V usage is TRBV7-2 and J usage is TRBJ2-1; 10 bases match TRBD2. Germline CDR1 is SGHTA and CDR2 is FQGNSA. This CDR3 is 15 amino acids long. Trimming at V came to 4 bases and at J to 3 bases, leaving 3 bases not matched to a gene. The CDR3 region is CASSYSGGGYNEQFF. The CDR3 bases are TGTGCCAGCAGCTACAGCGGGGGGGGCTACAATGAGCAGTTCTTC. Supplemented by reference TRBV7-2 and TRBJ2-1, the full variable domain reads GAGVSQSPSNKVTEKGKDVELRCDPISGHTALYWYRQSLGQGLEFLIYFQGNSAPDKSGLPSDRFSAERTGGSVSTLTIQRTQQEDSAVYLCASSYSGGGYNEQFFGPGTRLTVL.

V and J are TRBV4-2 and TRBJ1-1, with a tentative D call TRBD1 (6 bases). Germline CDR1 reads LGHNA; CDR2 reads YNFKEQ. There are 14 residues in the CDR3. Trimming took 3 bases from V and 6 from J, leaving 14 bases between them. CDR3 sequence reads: CASSQDLNRAEAFF. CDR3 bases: TGTGCCAGCAGCCAGGACCTAAACAGGGCTGAAGCTTTCTTT.

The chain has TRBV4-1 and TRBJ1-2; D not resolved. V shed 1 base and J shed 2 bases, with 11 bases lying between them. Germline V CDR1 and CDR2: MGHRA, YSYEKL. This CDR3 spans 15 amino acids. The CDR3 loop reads CASSQVTRGNYGYTF. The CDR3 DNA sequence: TGCGCCAGCAGCCAAGTTACTCGGGGAAACTATGGCTACACCTTC.